This T cell receptor (beta chain) is from a study of post-analysis software for immune sequencing data. Overall study findings and caveats: Normalized Chao1 diversity in multiple sclerosis patients fell significantly below that of controls. F measure grouped same-batch samples tightly together. About 5 TRBV segments were significantly more frequent in patients than in controls. TRBV5-6, TRBV5-1 and TRBV20-1 were among these segments.

This CDR3 spans 14 amino acids. With V trimmed by 5 bases and J by 4 bases, 4 bases remained unmatched. Germline CDR1 reads SGHAT; CDR2 reads FQNNGV. Prepared TCR beta cDNA libraries contained unique molecular identifiers. TCRdb reanalysed the PCR reads using MiXCR and keeps one entry per CDR3 protein. The sample has over 300,000 distinct CDR3 sequences, roughly 30% seen once; the top ten hold about an eighth. Note on this clonotype: The antigen remains undetermined.

V usage is TRBV11-2 and J usage is TRBJ2-3; 9 bases line up with TRBD2. Input material: blood. This clonotype was sampled from a girl under 18 with multiple sclerosis. The CDR3 loop reads CASSAGGAADTQYF. The CDR3 nucleotides read TGTGCCAGCAGCGCGGGGGGGGCCGCAGATACGCAGTATTTT. Drawing the rest from reference TRBV11-2 and TRBJ2-3, the complete variable domain is EAGVAQSPRYKIIEKRQSVAFWCNPISGHATLYWYQQILGQGPKLLIQFQNNGVVDDSQLPKDRFSAERLKGVDSTLKIQPAKLEDSAVYLCASSAGGAADTQYFGPGTRLTVL.